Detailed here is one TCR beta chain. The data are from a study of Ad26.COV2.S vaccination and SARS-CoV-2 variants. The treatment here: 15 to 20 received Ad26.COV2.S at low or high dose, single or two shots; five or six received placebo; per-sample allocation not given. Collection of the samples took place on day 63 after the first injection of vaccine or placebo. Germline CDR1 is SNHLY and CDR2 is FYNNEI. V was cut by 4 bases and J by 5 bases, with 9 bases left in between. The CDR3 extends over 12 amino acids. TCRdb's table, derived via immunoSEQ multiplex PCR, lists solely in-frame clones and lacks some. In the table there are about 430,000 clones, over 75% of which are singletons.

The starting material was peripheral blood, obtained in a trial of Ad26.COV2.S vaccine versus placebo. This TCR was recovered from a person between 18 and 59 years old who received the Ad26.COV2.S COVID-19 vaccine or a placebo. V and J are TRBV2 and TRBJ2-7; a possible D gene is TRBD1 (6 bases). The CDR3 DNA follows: TGTGCCAGCAGTGTTGACAGGCACGAGCAGTACTTC. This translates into CASSVDRHEQYF.